This entry describes one T cell receptor beta chain. Its antigen is not known. UMI-labeled 5' RACE was used, and it produced the TCR beta libraries. TCRdb re-called the 5' RACE reads; every CDR3 protein appears as one record, without DNA. The listing contains 3,200 or so distinct CDR3 sequences. RNA was isolated from duplicate vials, each containing under 170,000 sorted CD8+ T cells, for every subset. This sample was taken from a study of human CD8 memory T cell subsets. Germline values: CDR1 KGHSH, CDR2 LQKENI. The CDR3 is 15 amino acids. Study findings and constraints: By Chao1 estimates, precursor exhausted T cells appeared less diverse than stem-like memory T cells.

The chain carries TRBV18 and TRBJ2-7. Source material: CD8+ effector memory T cells (TEM) sorted from PBMCs. The subset denotes: effector memory CD8 T cells, CCR7- CD45RO+ CD95+. The receptor was derived from a human donor in good health. The CDR3 protein is CASSPQGQSSYEQYF. Complete variable domain (other parts from reference TRBV18 and TRBJ2-7): NAGVMQNPRHLVRRRGQEARLRCSPMKGHSHVYWYRQLPEEGLKFMVYLQKENIIDESGMPKERFSAEFPKEGPSILRIQQVVRGDSAAYFCASSPQGQSSYEQYFGPGTRLTVT.